The source of this T cell receptor (beta chain) is a study of CXCR3-negative and CXCR3-positive naive CD8 T cells. For this clonotype: Its matching antigen is unknown.

TRB cDNA libraries were made by UMI-labeled 5' RACE. After re-calling the 5' RACE reads, TCRdb lists one entry per CDR3 protein, DNA absent. This sample's table has some 130,000 distinct CDR3 sequences. From germline, CDR1 is MNHEY and CDR2 SVGAGI. This CDR3 is built from 16 residues. Study results and limitations: CXCR3-expressing naive cells carried TRB CDR3s more hydrophobic than those of CXCR3-negative naive cells.

The sequencing sample was made of naive CXCR3+ CD8+ T cells from blood. The subset here: CD45RO-CCR7+CD27+CD95- naive CD8+ T cells expressing CXCR3 (TNR3+). The chain combines TRBV6-5 with TRBJ2-1. The clonotype originates from a human donor in good health. Some clones in this sample may be carry-over from other donors' samples. CDR3 loop: CASIPLADHSYNEQFF.